This T cell receptor (beta chain) derives from a study of tumor-infiltrating lymphocytes in primary liver carcinoma. Looking at the study overall: Patients included men and women of 30 to 69 years. With diameters of roughly 4 to 11 cm, tumors were stage T1-T3 N0M0.

This CDR3 spans 14 amino acids. Germline values: CDR1 MDHEN, CDR2 SYDVKM. General observations from the study: Compared with blood, tumor repertoires held significantly more in their top 250 clones.

Total RNA (around 0.45 ug) served as template for TCR beta cDNA synthesis primed by a constant-region primer. A slightly modified ARM-PCR protocol with three nested multiplex PCR rounds produced these TCR beta libraries. The two initial PCR rounds, roughly 11 cycles each, used TRBV1-TRBV30 forward and C-beta reverse primers. TCRdb re-derived calls from the multiplex PCR reads in MiXCR, one entry per CDR3 protein. The sample lists tens of thousands of distinct CDR3 sequences; 72% were seen once. Taking 20-30 mg of unsorted bulk tissue, the authors co-extracted RNA and DNA. Notes on this clonotype: No antigen is known for it. A junction end diverges from the germline sequence, so it may reflect a read error.

The chain recombines TRBV28 with TRBJ1-5; possibly TRBD1 for D (6 bases). The sequence was obtained from a man aged 35-49 years with primary liver carcinoma and hepatitis B virus infection. Sequencing used liver tumor tissue from sampling region 1. Subset indicated: tumor region T1, superior pole. This chain's CDR3 is CVSSLAGGNQPQHF. CDR3 nucleotide sequence: TGTGTCAGCAGTTTGGCAGGGGGCAATCAGCCCCAGCATTTT.